This T cell receptor beta chain emerged from a study of blood T cell repertoires in COVID-19. Across the whole study: The analysed material was cDNA or gDNA that came from T cells, B-cell-depleted T cells, or PBMCs.

As processed by the authors: Cell counts per sample came from amplifying reference gene primers. Using immunoSEQ multiplex PCR, the repertoire was profiled, and TCRdb retains in-frame clones only, with some absent. V and J calls and clone size follow that table, whereas D and trimming were derived from the DNA. The sample has around 220,000 clones; 85% to 90% are singletons. Trimming took off 5 bases at V and 1 base at J, with 18 bases between the two ends. Germline values: CDR1 SGHTA, CDR2 FQGNSA. The CDR3 extends over 16 amino acids. This TCR was recovered from a woman between 50 and 59 years old with acute or convalescent COVID-19. Sample: peripheral blood. The V call is TRBV7-2, the J call TRBJ2-7; the D gene is possibly TRBD2 (6 bases). CDR3 protein: CASSQSLTAGSYEQYF. The CDR3, as DNA: TGTGCCAGCAGCCAATCGTTGACAGCGGGTTCCTACGAGCAGTACTTC.